Sequencing of this T cell receptor (beta chain) was carried out in a study of cytomegalovirus exposure and HLA in healthy donors. Germline assignment: CDR1 WSHSY and CDR2 SAAADI. Trimming took 2 bases from V and 3 from J, leaving 7 bases between them. The CDR3 loop spans 13 amino acids. Broader study findings: Donors were assumed by presence/absence analyses to have roughly uniform sequencing depth. According to the study, some 160 TCR beta chains were cytomegalovirus-associated.

13 Jbeta primers and 60 Vbeta primers were used for the PCR. TCRdb's table, derived via immunoSEQ multiplex PCR, lists solely in-frame clones and lacks some. This table holds 240,000 or so clones, approximately 82% found once. With regard to this clone: Its antigen is unidentified.

Source material: PBMCs. The rearrangement uses TRBV10-2 and TRBJ1-2; D remains unclear. The TCR originated in a woman aged 55-70 years in good health and CMV-seropositive. CDR3 coding DNA: TGCGCCAGCAGTGAGGTATCGGACTATGGCTACACCTTC. Translation: CASSEVSDYGYTF.